This T cell receptor (beta chain) was retrieved from a study of cytomegalovirus exposure and HLA in healthy donors. Here immunoSEQ multiplex PCR was the method, and the copy in TCRdb shows in-frame clones only, minus some. The sample consists of fewer than 120,000 clones, approximately 88% of them appearing once. On this clone itself: Its antigen is still unknown.

General study findings and limits: The authors enumerated over 150 TCR beta chains as linked to cytomegalovirus. Rare TCR sequences predominated, though certain public TCRs were found in many donors. Subsequent analysis showed first-cohort TCR clusters tending to co-occur in some 120 validation repertoires. The classifier reportedly diagnosed cytomegalovirus status with high specificity and sensitivity.

The clonotype was recovered from a woman aged 25 to 39 in good health and CMV-seropositive. The sample comprised PBMCs.

The CDR3 loop reads CASSYSMRGGFTEAFF. CDR3 nucleotide sequence: TGTGCCAGCAGTTACTCGATGCGGGGAGGGTTCACTGAAGCTTTCTTT. The chain has TRBV6-5 and TRBJ1-1; D not certain. V gave up 0 bases and J gave up 4 bases, with 15 bases separating them. Germline CDR1 is MNHEY and CDR2 is SVGAGI. The CDR3 is made up of 16 amino acids.